One sample yielded the 31 T cell receptor beta chains listed below, sequenced in a study of technical replicates of blood from several donors. Repertoires were generated with immunoSEQ multiplex PCR, while TCRdb's copy carries only in-frame clones and drops some. The sample shows 80,000 or so clones, roughly 94% of them seen only once. Material for sequencing was T cells isolated from PBMCs. The receptors stem from a human donor in good health.

The rearrangement links TRBV2 to TRBJ2-7; D uncertain. Per the germline V gene, CDR1 is SNHLY and CDR2 is FYNNEI. Trimming pared 8 bases from V and 3 bases from J, leaving 14 bases between. The CDR3 is 13 amino acids. CDR3 in amino acids: CASLPSTHYEQYF. CDR3 DNA: TGTGCCAGCCTGCCCTCTACGCACTACGAGCAGTACTTC.

The rearrangement joins TRBV5-1 to TRBJ2-7; D uncertain. V was shortened by 3 bases and J by 1 base, with 2 bases between the two germline ends. This CDR3 region has 11 residues. Germline lookup yields CDR1 SGHRS and CDR2 YFSETQ. The CDR3 bases are TGCGCCAGCAGCTCGTCCTACGAGCAGTACTTC. This codes for CASSSSYEQYF.

The rearrangement uses TRBV9 and TRBJ2-3, with TRBD1 as a possible D gene (6 bases). This CDR3 has 13 amino acids. Trimming shortened V by 0 bases and J by 10 bases, and 12 bases separated the two germline ends. Germline CDR1 SGDLS, CDR2 YYNGEE. For the CDR3, the DNA is TGTGCCAGCAGCGTAGGTCACAGGGATCCGCAGTATTTT. Its translation: CASSVGHRDPQYF.

This chain uses TRBV2 with TRBJ1-4; D gene uncertain. V was shortened by 6 bases and J by 8 bases, with 16 bases between the two germline ends. Looked up from germline, CDR1 is SNHLY and CDR2 is FYNNEI. The CDR3 loop spans 14 amino acids. CDR3 protein: CASRKYRDGEKLFF. Written as DNA, the CDR3 is TGTGCCAGCAGGAAATACAGAGACGGAGAAAAACTGTTTTTT.

The chain combines TRBV19 with TRBJ2-7; TRBD1 matches at 12 bases. Germline-derived CDR1 and CDR2 are LNHDA and SQIVND (reference sequence). The CDR3 is 14 amino acids. Unmatched junction bases numbered 11, after V lost 10 bases and J lost 7 bases. The CDR3 loop reads CATKVRDRGQEQYF. For the CDR3, the DNA is TGTGCCACAAAGGTCCGGGACAGGGGGCAAGAGCAGTACTTC.

V and J are TRBV4-3 and TRBJ2-3, with D possibly TRBD1 on 7 matching bases. Germline V gene data show CDR1 as LGHNA and CDR2 as YSLEER. Trimming pared 4 bases from V and 1 base from J, leaving 21 bases between. This CDR3 has 18 amino acids. This chain's CDR3 is CASSLSRGPIAGTDTQYF. CDR3 in DNA: TGCGCCAGCAGCCTCAGTAGGGGGCCGATAGCGGGCACAGATACGCAGTATTTT.

This chain links TRBV11-3 with TRBJ2-2; 10 bases line up with TRBD1. The CDR3 sequence is 16 residues long. The J segment lost 1 base and the V segment lost 5 bases, leaving 4 bases of the junction unmatched. The V gene's germline CDR1 is SGHNT and CDR2 YENEEA. CDR3 coding DNA: TGTGCCAGCAGCCCTGACAGGGGGCGGAACACCGGGGAGCTGTTTTTT. It encodes CASSPDRGRNTGELFF.

CDR3 DNA sequence: TGTGCCAGCCGCGTCGGGGGGGGTAATCAGCCCCAGCATTTT. Protein sequence: CASRVGGGNQPQHF. The chain couples TRBV27 to TRBJ1-5; possible D gene TRBD1, 5 bases. Germline assignment: CDR1 MNHEY and CDR2 SMNVEV (reference sequence). Between the trimmed V and J ends, which lost 8 bases and 4 bases, there was a span of 15 bases. CDR3 length: 14 amino acids.

This chain links TRBV19 with TRBJ2-1, with 10 bases fitting TRBD2. J gave up 7 bases and V 5 bases, and 14 bases lay outside the gene matches. The V gene's germline CDR1 is LNHDA and CDR2 SQIVND (reference sequence). The CDR3 sequence is 17 residues long. The CDR3 protein is CASSWQAGGPDWNEQFF. CDR3 nucleotide sequence: TGTGCCAGTAGTTGGCAAGCGGGAGGGCCTGATTGGAATGAGCAGTTCTTC.

The V call is TRBV29-1, the J call TRBJ2-3; 8 bases are shared with TRBD2. V shed 1 base, J shed 3 bases, and the junction held 12 bases outside the gene matches. This CDR3 is 17 amino acids long. Germline-derived CDR1 and CDR2 are SQVTM and ANQGSEA. The CDR3 DNA is TGCAGCGTTGAAGGGGGCGGGAGCGGGAGTTATACAGATACGCAGTATTTT. It specifies CSVEGGGSGSYTDTQYF.

In this sample, this clone turned up once. V and J are TRBV6-5 and TRBJ2-1; D is undetermined. The germline V gene has CDR1 MNHEY and CDR2 SVGAGI. V lost 7 bases to trimming and J lost 3 bases, with 10 bases between them. The CDR3 runs 13 residues. The CDR3 nucleotides are TGTGCCAGCACCTCCGGGTTCTACAATGAGCAGTTCTTC. Its protein is CASTSGFYNEQFF.

J is TRBJ1-4 and V is TRBV27; the D is unclear. The CDR3 is 14 amino acids. The V gene's germline CDR1 is MNHEY and CDR2 SMNVEV (reference sequence). The V gene lost 5 bases and the J gene lost 5 bases, with 12 bases spanning the gap. CDR3 bases: TGTGCCAGCAGTCTGACACCAAAGAATGAAAAACTGTTTTTT. This encodes CASSLTPKNEKLFF.

The chain uses TRBV5-4 and TRBJ2-7, with D possibly matching TRBD1 (6 bases). The CDR3 runs 14 residues. CDR1 and CDR2 (germline): SGHNT, YYREEE (reference sequence). V dropped 2 bases and J dropped 7 bases, with 16 bases sitting between them. CDR3 DNA sequence: TGTGCCAGCAGCTTTTGGGGGCTTCAAGGGGAGCAGTACTTC. The encoded protein is CASSFWGLQGEQYF.

The CDR3 DNA follows: TGTGCCAGCTCACTGGGACAGGGGGCTGGGGGCTACACCTTC. Translated: CASSLGQGAGGYTF. The chain employs TRBV18 and TRBJ1-2, with TRBD1 matching 12 bases. Germline-derived CDR1 and CDR2 are KGHSH and LQKENI. V lost 4 bases, J lost 8 bases, and 5 bases stayed unmatched. The CDR3 is made up of 14 amino acids.

This clone was observed a few times. V is TRBV11-2 and J is TRBJ2-7, with a possible D match to TRBD2 (7 bases). CDR3 size: 15 residues. V was clipped by 5 bases and J by 0 bases, with 14 bases between them. The germline CDR1 and CDR2 sequences are SGHAT and FQNNGV. The CDR3 coding sequence is TGTGCCAGCAGCGTACTGGGGGGGCCCTCCTACGAGCAGTACTTC. Translation gives CASSVLGGPSYEQYF.

The CDR3 nucleotides are TGCGCCAGCCGGGAGGATAGCAATCAGCCCCAGCATTTT. It specifies CASREDSNQPQHF. The chain carries TRBV5-1 and TRBJ1-5; no definite D call. Germline V gene lookup returns CDR1 SGHRS and CDR2 YFSETQ. V was pared by 7 bases and J by 0 bases, with 8 bases between. The CDR3 consists of 13 residues.

The chain is built from TRBV27 and TRBJ2-1; 7 bases map to TRBD2. With V trimmed by 5 bases and J by 2 bases, 3 bases remained unmatched. The CDR3 extends over 14 amino acids. Germline-derived CDR1 and CDR2 are MNHEY and SMNVEV (reference sequence). CDR3 coding DNA: TGTGCCAGCAGTAAGGGGAGGGCCTACAATGAGCAGTTCTTC. It yields the protein CASSKGRAYNEQFF.

This sequence joins TRBV9 and TRBJ2-3; a possible D gene is TRBD2 (6 bases). Between the trimmed V and J ends, which lost 0 bases and 0 bases, there was a span of 11 bases. Germline V CDR1 and CDR2: SGDLS, YYNGEE. The CDR3 runs to 16 residues. The chain's CDR3 is CASSVGLRGSTDTQYF. DNA for the CDR3: TGTGCCAGCAGCGTAGGTCTTCGGGGGAGCACAGATACGCAGTATTTT.

V and J are TRBV30 and TRBJ1-1; no reliable D call. From germline, CDR1 is GTSNPN and CDR2 SVGIG (reference sequence). The CDR3 length is 11 residues. The V end was cut by 0 bases, the J end by 4 bases, with 3 bases between. CDR3 DNA: TGTGCCTGGAGTGTCGGCACTGAAGCTTTCTTT. Protein sequence: CAWSVGTEAFF.

This clone appeared a few times. J is TRBJ1-1 and V is TRBV7-2; possible D gene TRBD1, 6 bases. Trimming left V 1 base short and J 5 bases short, with 8 bases between. Germline assignment: CDR1 SGHTA and CDR2 FQGNSA. This CDR3 region has 13 residues. The CDR3 DNA follows: TGTGCCAGCAGCTTAGGGGGGCTAACTGAAGCTTTCTTT. It is translated as CASSLGGLTEAFF.

The rearrangement joins TRBV5-1 to TRBJ2-7, with TRBD1 matching 10 bases. This CDR3 region has 15 residues. V trimming: 1 base; J trimming: 4 bases; junction bases outside the gene matches: 5. The V gene's germline CDR1 is SGHRS and CDR2 YFSETQ. The CDR3 nucleotides read TGCGCCAGCAGCTTGCAGGGACAGGGGTCTTACGAGCAGTACTTC. This sequence encodes CASSLQGQGSYEQYF.

This clone was seen only a few times. J is TRBJ2-3 and V is TRBV30, with D uncertain. The germline gives CDR1 GTSNPN, CDR2 SVGIG (reference sequence). V was clipped by 0 bases and J by 1 base, with 5 bases between them. The CDR3 runs to 13 residues. CDR3 residues: CAWSVAGTDTQYF. CDR3 DNA: TGTGCCTGGAGTGTAGCTGGCACAGATACGCAGTATTTT.

The rearrangement links TRBV5-1 to TRBJ1-1, with 8 bases fitting TRBD1. J gave up 1 base and V 3 bases, and 2 bases lay outside the gene matches. The CDR3 totals 14 residues. Germline CDR1 reads SGHRS; CDR2 reads YFSETQ. CDR3 sequence (DNA): TGCGCCAGCAGCTGGGGACAGGCGAACACTGAAGCTTTCTTT. Translated: CASSWGQANTEAFF.

The rearrangement uses TRBV18 and TRBJ2-3, with D perhaps matching TRBD2 (6 bases). This CDR3 has 16 amino acids. V was clipped by 2 bases and J by 0 bases, with 12 bases between them. Per the germline V gene, CDR1 is KGHSH and CDR2 is LQKENI. CDR3 bases: TGTGCCAGCTCACCAGTCGGGGGTACTAGCACAGATACGCAGTATTTT. Translation gives CASSPVGGTSTDTQYF.

This chain joins TRBV5-1 and TRBJ2-1; tentative D call: TRBD1 (6 bases). V was pared by 0 bases and J by 10 bases, with 14 bases between. The CDR3 runs to 14 residues. Germline CDR1 is SGHRS and CDR2 is YFSETQ. The CDR3 DNA is TGCGCCAGCAGCTTGGAACAGGGTCTTAGGGAGCAGTTCTTC. This translates into CASSLEQGLREQFF.

The J gene is TRBJ1-2, the V gene TRBV5-1, with D perhaps TRBD1 (5 bases). CDR1 and CDR2 from the germline V gene are SGHRS and YFSETQ. The CDR3 runs to 13 residues. V was shortened by 4 bases and J by 4 bases, with 11 bases between the two germline ends. The CDR3 here is CASSGQGGYGYTF. The CDR3 DNA is TGCGCCAGCAGCGGGCAGGGAGGCTATGGCTACACCTTC.

The V and J genes are TRBV19 and TRBJ2-2, with 16 bases that match TRBD2. Trimming took 5 bases from V and 5 from J; bases not matched to a gene: 8. The CDR3 runs to 18 residues. From germline, CDR1 is LNHDA and CDR2 SQIVND (reference sequence). The CDR3 protein is CASSVGLAGGPGTGELFF. The CDR3 coding sequence is TGTGCCAGTAGTGTGGGACTAGCGGGAGGGCCAGGAACCGGGGAGCTGTTTTTT.

The CDR3: CASSYTGVYGDTQYF. Written as DNA, the CDR3 is TGTGCCAGCAGCTATACAGGGGTTTACGGAGATACGCAGTATTTT. The rearrangement links TRBV14 to TRBJ2-3; 7 bases align to TRBD1. The CDR3 covers 15 residues. V shed 5 bases and J 5 bases; nucleotides not matched to a gene: 10. Per the germline V gene, CDR1 is SGHDN and CDR2 is FVKESK.

The chain employs TRBV6-5 and TRBJ2-7, with 10 bases matching TRBD1. Per germline, CDR1 MNHEY and CDR2 SVGAGI. The ends lost 6 bases at V and 10 bases at J; junction bases unmatched: 9. The CDR3 runs to 13 residues. CDR3 bases: TGTGCCAGCAGAAGGACAGGGGGTGGTCCCCAGTACTTC. This codes for CASRRTGGGPQYF.

J is TRBJ1-1 and V is TRBV4-1; D unresolved. Germline CDR1 MGHRA, CDR2 YSYEKL. The CDR3 contains 14 residues. Between the trimmed V and J ends, which lost 4 bases and 7 bases, there was a span of 16 bases. CDR3 in amino acids: CASSRESRGIEAFF. CDR3 nucleotides: TGCGCCAGCAGCCGTGAGTCGCGAGGGATTGAAGCTTTCTTT.

This clone was seen once. The V gene is TRBV29-1, the J gene TRBJ1-2; D gene uncertain. Trimming shortened V by 0 bases and J by 3 bases, and 11 bases separated the two germline ends. CDR3 length equals 14 residues. CDR1 is SQVTM and CDR2 is ANQGSEA in the germline V gene. The CDR3 reads CSVEDLTPDYGYTF. Here the CDR3 DNA reads TGCAGCGTTGAAGATCTCACTCCGGACTATGGCTACACCTTC. The full variable domain, in which reference TRBV29-1 and TRBJ1-2 provide the parts outside the CDR3, is SAVISQKPSRDICQRGTSLTIQCQVDSQVTMMFWYRQQPGQSLTLIATANQGSEATYESGFVIDKFPISRPNLTFSTLTVSNMSPEDSSIYLCSVEDLTPDYGYTFGSGTRLTVV.